This record covers a single T cell receptor (beta chain). This CDR3 has 12 amino acids. From germline, CDR1 is GTSNPN and CDR2 SVGIG (reference sequence). The trim removed 6 bases at V and 5 bases at J, leaving 6 bases unmatched. MiXCR, run by TCRdb on the 5' RACE reads, gives a single entry per CDR3 protein. The sample has roughly 310,000 distinct CDR3 sequences, around 3.6% seen once. The data originate from a study of T cells after yellow fever vaccination. In the study overall: Preparing low-cell-number fractions relied on SMART-Seq v4 Ultra Low Input.

This clonotype originated in a man aged 18 to 35 who received the YFV17D yellow fever vaccine. The chain couples TRBV30 to TRBJ2-7; 8 bases are shared with TRBD1. This specimen consisted of PBMCs, obtained on the day of the yellow fever booster vaccination. The CDR3 loop reads CACRQGAHEQYF. DNA of the CDR3: TGTGCCTGTAGGCAGGGGGCCCACGAGCAGTACTTC.